This TCR beta chain was retrieved from a study of cytomegalovirus exposure and HLA in healthy donors. Points from the study as a whole: Under in vitro conditions, a few CMV-associated chains were confirmed as specific for CMV antigens. Follow-up analysis later connected one missense variant in DCLRE1C with trimming of TCR beta V- and J-genes. Association with HLA alleles at 0.05 false discovery rate was found for roughly 17,000 TCR beta sequences in a later analysis.

The CDR3 is 16 residues long. Unmatched junction bases numbered 4, after V lost 0 bases and J lost 3 bases. Looked up from germline, CDR1 is SGDLS and CDR2 is YYNGEE. Concerning this clone: Its antigen is unknown.

13 Jbeta primers and 60 Vbeta primers were used for the PCR. Only in-frame clones appear in the TCRdb table, and some are missing; sequencing was by immunoSEQ multiplex PCR. The data show 150,000 or so clones, with approximately 82% seen just once and approximately 1.5% held by the top ten. The chain is built from TRBV9 and TRBJ2-3, with TRBD2 matching over 10 bases. Input material: PBMCs. This TCR came from a man aged 30-40 years in good health and CMV-seropositive. The CDR3 here is CASSVAPSGRTDTQYF. DNA for the CDR3: TGTGCCAGCAGCGTAGCCCCTAGCGGGAGAACAGATACGCAGTATTTT.